Listed here are 26 T cell receptor beta chains from one sample, sequenced in a study of T cell clonotyping in hematopoietic cell transplantation. Measured with immunoSEQ multiplex PCR; TCRdb has only the in-frame clones, and not every one. Here the sample spans several thousand clones, roughly 87% being singletons. The sample's time point: recipient sample about 28 days before transplant, after cytoreduction. The sequencing here drew on peripheral blood mononuclear cells, taken before stem cell transplant. These receptors came from a woman in her sixties with acute myeloid leukemia. Some clones in this sample may be carry-over from other donors' samples.

This sequence joins TRBV9 and TRBJ2-3, with 10 bases fitting TRBD2. CDR1 is SGDLS and CDR2 is YYNGEE in the germline V gene. The CDR3 is made up of 18 amino acids. Germline trimming cut 2 bases from V and 2 bases from J; bases unmatched to any gene: 11. CDR3 in DNA: TGTGCCAGCAGCGTTTACCTAGCGGGAGTGGGGGCCACAGATACGCAGTATTTT. Its translation: CASSVYLAGVGATDTQYF.

DNA for the CDR3: TGTGCCAGCAGCCCCGGGACAGGACCTTATGGCTACACCTTC. It encodes CASSPGTGPYGYTF. The chain combines TRBV9 with TRBJ1-2; 8 positions match TRBD1. V dropped 4 bases and J dropped 5; count of bases not matched to a gene: 7. This CDR3 has 14 residues. Per the germline V gene, CDR1 is SGDLS and CDR2 is YYNGEE.

This rearrangement joins TRBV7-3 to TRBJ2-3, with TRBD1 matching over 8 bases. V was pared by 5 bases and J by 8 bases, with 3 bases of the junction left unmatched. Germline CDR1 and CDR2: SGHTA and FQGTGA. The CDR3 is 12 residues long. In nucleotides, the CDR3 is TGTGCCAGCAGCGTAGGACAGGGTACGCAGTATTTT. This encodes CASSVGQGTQYF.

The V and J genes are TRBV6-5 and TRBJ2-3; 10 nucleotides align to TRBD2. CDR1 is MNHEY and CDR2 is SVGAGI in the germline V gene. Trimming took 6 bases from V and 5 from J; bases not matched to a gene: 8. The CDR3 runs to 15 residues. The CDR3 here is CASRFLAGDEDTQYF. DNA for the CDR3: TGTGCCAGCAGATTCCTAGCGGGAGACGAAGATACGCAGTATTTT.

The genes are TRBV30 and TRBJ2-2; D is unresolved. Trimming removed 3 bases from V and 3 bases from J, with 8 bases in between. Germline lookup yields CDR1 GTSNPN and CDR2 SVGIG (reference sequence). CDR3 length: 13 residues. CDR3 loop: CAWRGFYTGELFF. The DNA of the CDR3 is TGTGCCTGGAGGGGATTTTACACCGGGGAGCTGTTTTTT.

The CDR3 loop is CASRHRDSFYNEQFF. Here the CDR3 DNA reads TGTGCCAGCAGACACCGGGACAGCTTCTACAATGAGCAGTTCTTC. The rearrangement uses TRBV5-4 and TRBJ2-1; TRBD1 agrees at 7 bases. The CDR3 is 15 amino acids. Germline CDR1 is SGHNT and CDR2 is YYREEE (reference sequence). With V trimmed by 5 bases and J by 3 bases, 8 bases remained unmatched. Using reference TRBV5-4 and TRBJ2-1 for the parts outside the CDR3, the full variable domain is ETGVTQSPTHLIKTRGQQVTLRCSSQSGHNTVSWYQQALGQGPQFIFQYYREEENGRGNFPPRFSGLQFPNYSSELNVNALELDDSALYLCASRHRDSFYNEQFFGPGTRLTVL.

This chain links TRBV7-2 with TRBJ2-3, with 12 bases fitting TRBD2. Germline assignment: CDR1 SGHTA and CDR2 FQGNSA. CDR3 length: 15 residues. Trimming cost V 6 bases and J 5 bases; bases outside gene matches: 6. CDR3 DNA sequence: TGTGCCAGCAGGAATCCGGGACTAGCGGGAGATACGCAGTATTTT. Protein: CASRNPGLAGDTQYF.

V and J are TRBV30 and TRBJ2-1, with TRBD2 identical over 8 bases. This CDR3 spans 14 amino acids. V shed 0 bases, J shed 4 bases, and the junction held 2 bases outside the gene matches. CDR1 GTSNPN and CDR2 SVGIG come from the germline V gene (reference sequence). Here the CDR3 reads CAWSVTSGYNEQFF. In DNA, the CDR3 is TGTGCCTGGAGTGTCACTAGCGGTTACAATGAGCAGTTCTTC.

The chain's CDR3 is CASRTGEATNEKLFF. The DNA of the CDR3 is TGCGCCAGCAGAACGGGAGAGGCTACTAATGAAAAACTGTTTTTT. The chain recombines TRBV5-1 with TRBJ1-4; the D is unclear. This CDR3 spans 15 amino acids. The V and J ends lost 5 bases and 2 bases respectively, with 13 bases between them. Germline V CDR1 and CDR2: SGHRS, YFSETQ.

CDR3 sequence: CASSLGGRELFF. For the CDR3, the DNA is TGTGCCAGCAGTTTAGGAGGGCGGGAGCTGTTTTTT. The chain couples TRBV28 to TRBJ2-2, with D possibly being TRBD2 (6 bases). Germline V gives CDR1 MDHEN, CDR2 SYDVKM. V shed 2 bases and J shed 9 bases, with 7 bases lying between them. The CDR3 contains 12 residues. Full variable domain (outside the CDR3, taken from reference TRBV28 and TRBJ2-2): DVKVTQSSRYLVKRTGEKVFLECVQDMDHENMFWYRQDPGLGLRLIYFSYDVKMKEKGDIPEGYSVSREKKERFSLILESASTNQTSMYLCASSLGGRELFFGEGSRLTVL.

The chain has TRBV19 and TRBJ1-1, with D perhaps matching TRBD1 (6 bases). The CDR3 spans 14 residues. V lost 5 bases and J 4 bases, leaving 14 bases between the germline ends. Germline-derived CDR1 and CDR2 are LNHDA and SQIVND (reference sequence). As DNA, the CDR3 is TGTGCCAGTAGTTCCACAGGGCTTGGCACTGAAGCTTTCTTT. Protein: CASSSTGLGTEAFF. The complete variable domain, with remaining parts taken from reference TRBV19 and TRBJ1-1, reads DGGITQSPKYLFRKEGQNVTLSCEQNLNHDAMYWYRQDPGQGLRLIYYSQIVNDFQKGDIAEGYSVSREKKESFPLTVTSAQKNPTAFYLCASSSTGLGTEAFFGQGTRLTVV.

The V call is TRBV27, the J call TRBJ1-2; no definite D call. CDR3 length equals 14 residues. Germline V gene sequence: CDR1 MNHEY, CDR2 SMNVEV (reference sequence). The V and J ends lost 3 bases and 2 bases respectively, with 10 bases between them. In DNA form, the CDR3 reads TGTGCCAGCAGTTTCTCCTACAACAACTATGGCTACACCTTC. This gives the protein CASSFSYNNYGYTF.

The chain is built from TRBV11-2 and TRBJ2-1; the D is unclear. The ends were cut back, 0 bases at V and 10 bases at J, with 7 bases in the middle. The CDR3 covers 12 residues. Germline V gene data show CDR1 as SGHAT and CDR2 as FQNNGV. In DNA form, the CDR3 reads TGTGCCAGCAGCTTAGATGGGCGCGAGCAGTTCTTC. It is translated as CASSLDGREQFF.

V gene TRBV6-5 combines with J gene TRBJ2-3, with D hard to call. Looked up from germline, CDR1 is MNHEY and CDR2 is SVGAGI. The CDR3 sequence is 15 residues long. V was shortened by 3 bases and J by 0 bases, with 10 bases between the two germline ends. The CDR3 region is CASSYGWASTDTQYF. The DNA for the CDR3 is TGTGCCAGCAGTTATGGTTGGGCTAGCACAGATACGCAGTATTTT.

The chain carries TRBV5-1 and TRBJ2-7, with 9 bases lining up with TRBD1. The germline V gene has CDR1 SGHRS and CDR2 YFSETQ. Unmatched junction bases numbered 7, after V lost 4 bases and J lost 2 bases. This CDR3 contains 15 residues. CDR3 nucleotide sequence: TGCGCCAGCAGCCAAAGGACAGGGGTCCCCTACGAGCAGTACTTC. Translated: CASSQRTGVPYEQYF.

The V call is TRBV7-2, the J call TRBJ2-1, with D maybe TRBD1 (6 bases). The CDR3 is 13 amino acids. Trimming shortened V by 3 bases and J by 9 bases, and 12 bases separated the two germline ends. Germline loops: CDR1 SGHTA, CDR2 FQGNSA. The DNA for the CDR3 is TGTGCCAGCAGCTTCGGACAGAACTTTGAGCAGTTCTTC. It specifies CASSFGQNFEQFF.

This chain joins TRBV7-9 and TRBJ1-2, with 9 bases matching TRBD1. The CDR3 totals 13 residues. Trimming removed 4 bases from V and 6 bases from J; junction bases left unmatched: 3. Per the germline V gene, CDR1 is SEHNR and CDR2 is FQNEAQ (reference sequence). The CDR3 is CASSWGQGDGYTF. In DNA, the CDR3 is TGTGCCAGCAGCTGGGGACAGGGTGATGGCTACACCTTC.

This clone was observed a single time. The genes are TRBV28 and TRBJ2-7; D is uncertain. Germline CDR1 MDHEN, CDR2 SYDVKM. This CDR3 is 15 amino acids long. V lost 6 bases to trimming and J lost 0 bases, with 15 bases between them. CDR3 amino acids: CASSLSLGRSYEQYF. The CDR3 nucleotides are TGTGCCAGCAGCCTGTCCCTGGGCCGCTCCTACGAGCAGTACTTC.

The V call is TRBV4-1, the J call TRBJ2-7, with TRBD1 matching over 9 bases. In germline, CDR1 is MGHRA, CDR2 YSYEKL. The CDR3 covers 17 residues. With 0 bases clipped from V and 7 bases from J, the junction kept 13 bases outside the gene matches. Here the CDR3 reads CASSQEGQGRRTREQYF. CDR3 sequence (DNA): TGCGCCAGCAGCCAAGAGGGACAGGGACGACGTACGCGGGAGCAGTACTTC.

This chain links TRBV11-2 with TRBJ2-7, with D maybe TRBD1 (6 bases). This CDR3 spans 18 amino acids. V shed 4 bases and J shed 1 base, with 23 bases lying between them. Germline CDR1 SGHAT, CDR2 FQNNGV. The CDR3 reads CASSSLSGWGRGSYEQYF. In DNA form, the CDR3 reads TGTGCCAGCAGCTCACTCTCAGGCTGGGGCAGGGGTTCCTACGAGCAGTACTTC.

The V call is TRBV5-1, the J call TRBJ1-1; D is possibly TRBD1 (5 bases). V was pared by 3 bases and J by 1 base, with 13 bases between. Germline values: CDR1 SGHRS, CDR2 YFSETQ. This CDR3 has 15 amino acids. The DNA for the CDR3 is TGCGCCAGCAGCTGGCCGCTGGGGGGGAACACTGAAGCTTTCTTT. It codes for CASSWPLGGNTEAFF.

The table lists this clone with a few counts. The J gene is TRBJ1-2, the V gene TRBV4-3, with 7 positions matching TRBD1. Germline V gives CDR1 LGHNA, CDR2 YSLEER. V was pared by 5 bases and J by 6 bases, with 12 bases of the junction left unmatched. The CDR3 contains 15 residues. The CDR3 DNA sequence: TGCGCCAGCAGCATATTCAGGACAGGATCTCATGGCTACACCTTC. Translating gives CASSIFRTGSHGYTF.

V usage is TRBV20-1 and J usage is TRBJ2-7; no clear D gene. CDR3 length equals 11 residues. Germline assignment: CDR1 DFQATT and CDR2 SNEGSKA (reference sequence). The CDR3 region has the DNA TGCAGCGTTACCCCTGGCTACGAGCAGTACTTC. It encodes CSVTPGYEQYF.

This rearrangement joins TRBV27 to TRBJ2-7; 9 bases match TRBD1. Trimming removed 6 bases from V and 0 bases from J; junction bases left unmatched: 9. Per the germline V gene, CDR1 is MNHEY and CDR2 is SMNVEV (reference sequence). This CDR3 has 16 amino acids. This chain's CDR3 is CASRGQDRGFSYEQYF. In DNA form, the CDR3 reads TGTGCCAGCAGGGGGCAGGACAGGGGCTTCTCCTACGAGCAGTACTTC.

This chain uses TRBV6-5 with TRBJ1-5; 7 bases are shared with TRBD1. This CDR3 has 15 residues. Germline trimming cut 11 bases from V and 2 bases from J; bases unmatched to any gene: 12. Germline lookup yields CDR1 MNHEY and CDR2 SVGAGI. The CDR3 sequence: CASARRGQGNQPQHF. CDR3 DNA: TGTGCCTCAGCTAGAAGGGGGCAGGGCAATCAGCCCCAGCATTTT.

In the case of this clone: The junction shows a germline mismatch at one end, possibly a read error. The V gene is TRBV7-7, the J gene TRBJ2-2, with TRBD2 matching over 8 bases. The CDR3 extends over 16 amino acids. The germline CDR1 and CDR2 sequences are SSHAT and FNYEAQ (reference sequence). CDR3 amino acids: CASSTPGGSGTGELFF. CDR3 nucleotides: TGTGCTAGCAGCACGCCGGGAGGGTCAGGGACCGGGGAGCTGTTTTTT.